These 12 T cell receptor beta chains were sequenced from one sample in a study of T cell responses to AZD1222 COVID-19 vaccine. Repertoires were generated with immunoSEQ multiplex PCR, while TCRdb's copy carries only in-frame clones and drops some. The sample consists of more than 150,000 clones, 90% of them appearing once. The sample consisted of peripheral blood, taken on day 0 of AZD1222 vaccination. The source is an adult in good health.

This chain links TRBV7-2 with TRBJ1-4, with D tentatively TRBD1 (5 bases). Germline V CDR1 and CDR2: SGHTA, FQGNSA. V lost 4 bases, J lost 4 bases, and 10 bases lay in between. The CDR3 sequence is 14 residues long. CDR3 sequence reads: CASSSGRGNEKLFF. CDR3 DNA sequence: TGTGCCAGCAGCTCCGGGAGGGGTAATGAAAAACTGTTTTTT. The whole variable domain, filled in from reference TRBV7-2 and TRBJ1-4, reads GAGVSQSPSNKVTEKGKDVELRCDPISGHTALYWYRQSLGQGLEFLIYFQGNSAPDKSGLPSDRFSAERTGGSVSTLTIQRTQQEDSAVYLCASSSGRGNEKLFFGSGTQLSVL.

CDR3 region: CASSFGQHTGELFF. CDR3 DNA sequence: TGCGCCAGCAGCTTTGGTCAGCACACCGGGGAGCTGTTTTTT. This chain links TRBV5-1 with TRBJ2-2; D gene ambiguous. The CDR3 totals 14 residues. The V gene lost 2 bases and the J gene lost 3 bases, with 8 bases spanning the gap. The germline CDR1 and CDR2 sequences are SGHRS and YFSETQ. The complete variable domain, with remaining parts taken from reference TRBV5-1 and TRBJ2-2, reads KAGVTQTPRYLIKTRGQQVTLSCSPISGHRSVSWYQQTPGQGLQFLFEYFSETQRNKGNFPGRFSGRQFSNSRSEMNVSTLELGDSALYLCASSFGQHTGELFFGEGSRLTVL.

The chain combines TRBV4-1 with TRBJ2-7; 7 bases line up with TRBD1. The CDR3 covers 15 residues. CDR1 MGHRA and CDR2 YSYEKL come from the germline V gene. V gave up 4 bases and J gave up 0 bases; unmatched junction bases: 6. CDR3 region: CASSRAGDSSYEQYF. DNA for the CDR3: TGCGCCAGCAGCCGAGCAGGGGACAGCTCCTACGAGCAGTACTTC.

The chain carries TRBV5-4 and TRBJ2-5, with D possibly being TRBD2 (6 bases). The CDR3 sequence is 16 residues long. The V gene's germline CDR1 is SGHNT and CDR2 YYREEE (reference sequence). V was cut by 3 bases and J by 5 bases, with 20 bases left in between. CDR3 protein: CASSSARGVGAETQYF. As DNA, the CDR3 is TGTGCCAGCAGCTCTGCGCGCGGGGTTGGGGCTGAGACCCAGTACTTC.

This clone was counted a single time. This chain uses TRBV5-1 with TRBJ2-2, with D possibly TRBD1 on 5 matching bases. The CDR3 covers 16 residues. V lost 0 bases and J lost 5, with 14 bases in between. In germline, CDR1 is SGHRS, CDR2 YFSETQ. The CDR3 loop reads CASSLAAQGGTGELFF. CDR3 sequence (DNA): TGCGCCAGCAGCTTGGCCGCTCAGGGTGGGACCGGGGAGCTGTTTTTT.

The chain carries TRBV3-1 (or the pseudogene TRBV3-2) and TRBJ1-2; D not resolved. Germline CDR1 is LGHDT and CDR2 is YNNKEL (reference sequence). Trimming stripped 0 bases from V and 4 bases from J, with 15 bases between. CDR3 size: 16 residues. The CDR3 sequence: CASSQEVWGLGYGYTF. DNA of the CDR3: TGTGCCAGCAGCCAAGAGGTTTGGGGTTTGGGCTATGGCTACACCTTC.

The V call is TRBV7-8, the J call TRBJ2-7; unclear D gene. Trimming left V 5 bases short and J 6 bases short, with 8 bases between. The CDR3 loop spans 11 amino acids. Germline loops: CDR1 SGHVS, CDR2 FQNEAQ. The CDR3 spells CASSLRVEQYF. CDR3 nucleotides: TGTGCCAGCAGCCTTAGGGTCGAGCAGTACTTC. Full variable domain (rest looked up from reference TRBV7-8 and TRBJ2-7): GAGVSQSPRYKVAKRGQDVALRCDPISGHVSLFWYQQALGQGPEFLTYFQNEAQLDKSGLPSDRFFAERPEGSVSTLKIQRTQQEDSAVYLCASSLRVEQYFGPGTRLTVT.

V is TRBV27 and J is TRBJ1-1; TRBD1 might be the D (5 bases). Germline V gives CDR1 MNHEY, CDR2 SMNVEV (reference sequence). Trimming pared 1 base from V and 3 bases from J, leaving 9 bases between. This CDR3 spans 14 amino acids. CDR3 coding DNA: TGTGCCAGCAGTTTATTCGGCAGGGACACTGAAGCTTTCTTT. It specifies CASSLFGRDTEAFF.

The rearrangement uses TRBV18 and TRBJ1-1; D ambiguous. Germline loops: CDR1 KGHSH, CDR2 LQKENI. Trimming shortened V by 2 bases and J by 2 bases, and 9 bases separated the two germline ends. This CDR3 is built from 14 residues. Written as DNA, the CDR3 is TGTGCCAGCTCACCAATGACCTCAAACACTGAAGCTTTCTTT. It translates to CASSPMTSNTEAFF.

The chain uses TRBV5-8 and TRBJ1-2; D is possibly TRBD1 (6 bases). The CDR3 totals 13 residues. The V gene's germline CDR1 is SGHTS and CDR2 YDEGEE. Deletions cut 0 bases from V and 4 bases from J, with 7 bases between. DNA of the CDR3: TGTGCCAGCAGCTTGGAAGGGGGCTATGGCTACACCTTC. This translates into CASSLEGGYGYTF.

This rearrangement joins TRBV28 to TRBJ1-2; D ambiguous. V was trimmed by 3 bases and J by 0 bases, leaving 8 bases between them. This CDR3 has 14 residues. CDR1 is MDHEN and CDR2 is SYDVKM in the germline V gene. The CDR3 nucleotides read TGTGCCAGCAGTTTTATCCAGTCTAACTATGGCTACACCTTC. Its translation: CASSFIQSNYGYTF.

This clone was recorded only once. This chain links TRBV19 with TRBJ1-2; D gene uncertain. Germline CDR1 is LNHDA and CDR2 is SQIVND (reference sequence). This CDR3 has 11 amino acids. The V end was cut by 7 bases, the J end by 8 bases, with 11 bases between. The CDR3 reads CASNGLKGYTF. Written as DNA, the CDR3 is TGTGCCAGTAATGGATTAAAGGGCTACACCTTC.